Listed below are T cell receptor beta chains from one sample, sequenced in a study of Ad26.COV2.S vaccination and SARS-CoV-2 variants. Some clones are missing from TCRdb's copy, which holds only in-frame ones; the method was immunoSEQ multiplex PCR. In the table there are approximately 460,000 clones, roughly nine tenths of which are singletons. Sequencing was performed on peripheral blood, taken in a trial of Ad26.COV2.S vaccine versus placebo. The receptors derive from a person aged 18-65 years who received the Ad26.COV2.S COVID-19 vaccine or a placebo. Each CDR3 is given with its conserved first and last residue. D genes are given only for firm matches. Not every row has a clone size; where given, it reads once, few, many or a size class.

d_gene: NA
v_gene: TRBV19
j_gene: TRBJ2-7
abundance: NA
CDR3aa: CASSMGKTYEQYF
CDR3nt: TGTGCCAGTAGTATGGGTAAGACCTACGAGCAGTACTTC

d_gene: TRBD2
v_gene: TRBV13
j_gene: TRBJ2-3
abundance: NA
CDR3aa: CASQISGVSDTQYF
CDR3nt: TGTGCCAGCCAGATTAGCGGGGTCTCAGATACGCAGTATTTT

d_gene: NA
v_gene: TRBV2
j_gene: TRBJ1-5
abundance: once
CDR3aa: CASSELGQSNQPQHF
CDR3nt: TGTGCCAGCAGTGAACTAGGACAGAGCAATCAGCCCCAGCATTTT

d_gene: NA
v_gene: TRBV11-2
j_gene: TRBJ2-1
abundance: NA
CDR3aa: CASSPQSWGESSYNEQFF
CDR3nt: TGTGCCAGCAGCCCCCAGAGTTGGGGGGAGAGCTCCTACAATGAGCAGTTCTTC

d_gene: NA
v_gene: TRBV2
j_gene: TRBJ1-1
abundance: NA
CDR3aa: CASRYSTRLGNTEAFF
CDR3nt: TGTGCCAGCAGATACTCGACCAGGTTGGGTAATACTGAAGCTTTCTTT

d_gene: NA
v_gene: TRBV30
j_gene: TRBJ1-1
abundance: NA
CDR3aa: CGGGRLHTEAFF
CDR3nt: TGTGGAGGAGGGAGACTGCACACTGAAGCTTTCTTT

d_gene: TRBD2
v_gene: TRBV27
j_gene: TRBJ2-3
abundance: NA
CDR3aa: CASSLGPMTSATSTDTQYF
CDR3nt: TGTGCCAGCAGTTTGGGCCCAATGACTAGCGCGACTAGCACAGATACGCAGTATTTT

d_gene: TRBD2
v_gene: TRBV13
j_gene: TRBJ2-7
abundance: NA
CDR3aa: CASSRRLAGGPGSYEQYF
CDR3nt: TGTGCCAGCAGCCGTAGACTAGCGGGAGGGCCAGGATCCTACGAGCAGTACTTC

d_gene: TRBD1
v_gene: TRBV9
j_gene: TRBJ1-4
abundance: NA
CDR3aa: CASSARQGLGEKLFF
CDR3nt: TGTGCCAGCAGCGCTAGACAGGGGTTGGGAGAAAAACTGTTTTTT

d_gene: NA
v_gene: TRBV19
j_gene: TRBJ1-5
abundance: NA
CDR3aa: CASSTQHTGREDQPQHF
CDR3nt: TGTGCCAGTAGTACCCAACACACCGGGAGGGAGGATCAGCCCCAGCATTTT

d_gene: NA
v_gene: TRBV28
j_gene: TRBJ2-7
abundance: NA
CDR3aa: CASIPGQGYEQYF
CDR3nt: TGTGCCAGCATCCCCGGACAAGGCTACGAGCAGTACTTC

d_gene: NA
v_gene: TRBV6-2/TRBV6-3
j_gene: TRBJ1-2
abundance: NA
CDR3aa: CASSYSSISVPGASGF
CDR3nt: TGTGCCAGCAGTTACTCAAGCATATCAGTCCCCGGCGCTTCCGGCTTC

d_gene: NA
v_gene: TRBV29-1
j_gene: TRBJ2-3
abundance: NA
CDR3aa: CSVEQTSTDTQYF
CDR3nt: TGCAGCGTTGAGCAGACTAGCACAGATACGCAGTATTTT

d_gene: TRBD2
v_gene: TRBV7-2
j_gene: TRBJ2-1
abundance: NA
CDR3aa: CASSLTRGLGVYNEQFF
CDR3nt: TGTGCCAGCAGCTTAACTCGGGGACTAGGCGTCTACAATGAGCAGTTCTTC

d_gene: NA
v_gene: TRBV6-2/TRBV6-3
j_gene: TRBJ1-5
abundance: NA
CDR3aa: CASSRDAGDYSNQPQHF
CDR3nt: TGTGCCAGCAGTAGAGACGCTGGGGATTATAGCAATCAGCCCCAGCATTTT

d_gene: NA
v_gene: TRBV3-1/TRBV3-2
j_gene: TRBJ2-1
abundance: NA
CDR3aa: CASSRSTGGNEQFF
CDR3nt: TGTGCCAGCAGCCGATCGACAGGTGGCAATGAGCAGTTCTTC

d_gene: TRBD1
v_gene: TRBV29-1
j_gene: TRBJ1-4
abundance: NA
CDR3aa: CSVGPTGTNEKLFF
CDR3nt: TGCAGCGTTGGGCCGACAGGGACTAATGAAAAACTGTTTTTT

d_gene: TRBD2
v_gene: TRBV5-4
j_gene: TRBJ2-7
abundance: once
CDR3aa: CASSQSSGGTYEQYF
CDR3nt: TGTGCCAGCAGCCAGTCTAGCGGAGGGACCTACGAGCAGTACTTC

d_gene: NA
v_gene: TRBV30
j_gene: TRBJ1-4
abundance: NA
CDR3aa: CAWNSQGIGTEKLFF
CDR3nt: TGTGCCTGGAACAGCCAGGGAATCGGTACTGAAAAACTGTTTTTT

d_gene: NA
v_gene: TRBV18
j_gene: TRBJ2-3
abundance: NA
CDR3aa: CASSPGRTDTQYF
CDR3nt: TGTGCCAGCTCACCAGGACGCACAGATACGCAGTATTTT

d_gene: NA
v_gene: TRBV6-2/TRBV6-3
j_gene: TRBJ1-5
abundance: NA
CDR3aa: CASSYSIAGGNQPQHF
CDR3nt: TGTGCCAGCAGTTACTCGATTGCAGGGGGCAATCAGCCCCAGCATTTT

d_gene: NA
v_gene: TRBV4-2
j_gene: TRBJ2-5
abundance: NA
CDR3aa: CASSQSGPQETQYF
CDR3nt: TGTGCCAGCAGCCAGTCCGGGCCTCAAGAGACCCAGTACTTC

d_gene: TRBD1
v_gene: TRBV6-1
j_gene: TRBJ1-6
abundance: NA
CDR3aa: CASSGWDRGGNSPLHF
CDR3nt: TGTGCCAGCAGTGGGTGGGACAGGGGGGGAAATTCACCCCTCCACTTT

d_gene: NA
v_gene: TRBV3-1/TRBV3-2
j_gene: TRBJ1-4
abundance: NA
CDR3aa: CASSPGTIRTNEKLFF
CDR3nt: TGTGCCAGCAGCCCAGGGACCATACGAACTAATGAAAAACTGTTTTTT

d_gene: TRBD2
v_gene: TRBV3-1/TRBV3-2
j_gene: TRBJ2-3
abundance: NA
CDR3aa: CASAGASGGNTQYF
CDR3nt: TGTGCCAGCGCAGGGGCTAGCGGGGGGAATACGCAGTATTTT

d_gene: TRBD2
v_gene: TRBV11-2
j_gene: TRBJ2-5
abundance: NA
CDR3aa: CASSTQLAGGLETQYF
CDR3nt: TGTGCCAGCAGCACCCAACTAGCGGGAGGTTTAGAGACCCAGTACTTC

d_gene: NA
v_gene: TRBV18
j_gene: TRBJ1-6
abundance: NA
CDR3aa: CASSPGTAANSPLHF
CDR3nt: TGTGCCAGCTCACCAGGGACGGCCGCGAATTCACCCCTCCACTTT

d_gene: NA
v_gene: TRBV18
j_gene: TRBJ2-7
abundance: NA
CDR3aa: CASSPLTVSYEQYF
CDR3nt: TGTGCCAGCTCACCACTTACGGTCTCCTACGAGCAGTACTTC

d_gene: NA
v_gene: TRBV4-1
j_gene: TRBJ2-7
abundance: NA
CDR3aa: CASSQGAWRDSYEQYF
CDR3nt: TGCGCCAGCAGCCAAGGCGCTTGGCGGGACTCCTACGAGCAGTACTTC

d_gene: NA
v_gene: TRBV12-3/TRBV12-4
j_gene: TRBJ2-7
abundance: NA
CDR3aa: CASGLGSYEQYF
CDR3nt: TGTGCCAGCGGACTGGGATCCTACGAGCAGTACTTC

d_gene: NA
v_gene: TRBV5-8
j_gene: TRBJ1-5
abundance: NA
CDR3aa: CASSLRQGKLIDQPQHF
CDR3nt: TGTGCCAGCAGCTTGCGGCAGGGGAAGCTGATCGATCAGCCCCAGCATTTT

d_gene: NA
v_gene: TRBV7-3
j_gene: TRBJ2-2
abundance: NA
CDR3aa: CASSLTASGGELFF
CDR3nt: TGTGCCAGCAGCTTAACGGCGTCTGGCGGGGAGCTGTTTTTT

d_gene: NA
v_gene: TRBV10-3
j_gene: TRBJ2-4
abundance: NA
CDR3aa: CAIGEASGPNIQYF
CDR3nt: TGTGCCATCGGGGAGGCGTCAGGGCCAAACATTCAGTACTTC

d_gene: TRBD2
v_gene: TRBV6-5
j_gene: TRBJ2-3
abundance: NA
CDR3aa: CASSYHKLAYTQYF
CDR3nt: TGTGCCAGCAGTTACCATAAACTAGCGTATACGCAGTATTTT

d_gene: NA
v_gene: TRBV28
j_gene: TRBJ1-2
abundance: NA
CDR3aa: CASSSTGWSYGYTF
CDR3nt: TGTGCCAGCAGTTCTACAGGGTGGAGCTATGGCTACACCTTC

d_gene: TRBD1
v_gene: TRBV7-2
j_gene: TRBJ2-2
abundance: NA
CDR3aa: CASSSGQGAGELFF
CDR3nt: TGTGCCAGCAGCTCAGGACAGGGCGCCGGGGAGCTGTTTTTT

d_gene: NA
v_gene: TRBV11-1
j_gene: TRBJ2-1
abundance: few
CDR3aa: CASSPRRAGLGEQFF
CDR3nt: TGTGCCAGCAGCCCTAGGAGGGCAGGGCTGGGTGAGCAGTTCTTC

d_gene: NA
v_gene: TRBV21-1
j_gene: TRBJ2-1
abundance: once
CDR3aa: CASSRPNPYNEQFF
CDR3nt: TGTGCCAGCAGCCGCCCTAACCCCTACAATGAGCAGTTCTTC

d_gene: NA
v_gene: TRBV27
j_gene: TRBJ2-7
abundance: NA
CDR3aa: CASSWGQGYEQYF
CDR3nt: TGTGCCAGCAGTTGGGGGCAGGGTTACGAGCAGTACTTC

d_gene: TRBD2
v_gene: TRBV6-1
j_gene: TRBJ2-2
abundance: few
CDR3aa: CASSEAFGTSGIVNTGELFF
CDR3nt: TGTGCCAGCAGTGAAGCGTTCGGGACTAGCGGGATAGTGAACACCGGGGAGCTGTTTTTT

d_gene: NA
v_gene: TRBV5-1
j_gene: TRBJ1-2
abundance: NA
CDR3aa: CASSLWTDVYGYTF
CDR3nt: TGCGCCAGCAGCCTCTGGACAGATGTCTATGGCTACACCTTC